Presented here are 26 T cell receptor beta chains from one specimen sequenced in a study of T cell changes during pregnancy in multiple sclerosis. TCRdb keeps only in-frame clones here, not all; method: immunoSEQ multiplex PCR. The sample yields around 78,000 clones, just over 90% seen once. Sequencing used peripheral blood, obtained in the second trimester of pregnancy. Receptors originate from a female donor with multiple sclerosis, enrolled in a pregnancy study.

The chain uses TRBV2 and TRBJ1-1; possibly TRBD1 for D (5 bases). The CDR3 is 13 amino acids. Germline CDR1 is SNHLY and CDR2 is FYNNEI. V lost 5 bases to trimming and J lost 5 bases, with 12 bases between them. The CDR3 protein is CASSPQGRTEAFF. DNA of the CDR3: TGTGCCAGCAGTCCGCAGGGTCGTACTGAAGCTTTCTTT.

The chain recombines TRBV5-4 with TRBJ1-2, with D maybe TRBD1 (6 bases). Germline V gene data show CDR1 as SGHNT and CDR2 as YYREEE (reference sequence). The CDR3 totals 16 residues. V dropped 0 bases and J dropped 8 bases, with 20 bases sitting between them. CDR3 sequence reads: CASSLEPQRGGWGYTF. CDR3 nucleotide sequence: TGTGCCAGCAGCTTGGAACCCCAAAGGGGGGGCTGGGGCTACACCTTC.

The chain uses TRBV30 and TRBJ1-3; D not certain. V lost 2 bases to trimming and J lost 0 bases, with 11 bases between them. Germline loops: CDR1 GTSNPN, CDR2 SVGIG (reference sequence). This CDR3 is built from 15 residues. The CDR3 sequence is CAWSLTPASGNTIYF. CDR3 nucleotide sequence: TGTGCCTGGAGTTTGACACCCGCCTCTGGAAACACCATATATTTT.

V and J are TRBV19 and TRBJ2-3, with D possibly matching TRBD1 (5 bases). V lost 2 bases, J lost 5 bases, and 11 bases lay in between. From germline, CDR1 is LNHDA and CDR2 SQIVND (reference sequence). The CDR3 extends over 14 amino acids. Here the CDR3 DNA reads TGTGCCAGTAGTATAAAGGACAACCAAGATACGCAGTATTTT. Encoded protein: CASSIKDNQDTQYF.

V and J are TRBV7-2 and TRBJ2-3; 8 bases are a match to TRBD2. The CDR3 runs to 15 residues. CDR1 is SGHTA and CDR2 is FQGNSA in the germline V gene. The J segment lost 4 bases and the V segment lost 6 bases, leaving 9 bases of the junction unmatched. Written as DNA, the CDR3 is TGTGCCAGCAGACCTCGCGGGGGGCCCGCAGATACGCAGTATTTT. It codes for CASRPRGGPADTQYF. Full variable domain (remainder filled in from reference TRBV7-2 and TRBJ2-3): GAGVSQSPSNKVTEKGKDVELRCDPISGHTALYWYRQSLGQGLEFLIYFQGNSAPDKSGLPSDRFSAERTGGSVSTLTIQRTQQEDSAVYLCASRPRGGPADTQYFGPGTRLTVL.

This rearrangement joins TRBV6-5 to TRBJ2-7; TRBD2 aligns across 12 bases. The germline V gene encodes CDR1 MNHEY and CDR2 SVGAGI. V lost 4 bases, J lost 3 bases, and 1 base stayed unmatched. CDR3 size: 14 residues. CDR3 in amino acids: CASSWTSGDYEQYF. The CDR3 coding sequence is TGTGCCAGCAGTTGGACTAGCGGGGACTACGAGCAGTACTTC.

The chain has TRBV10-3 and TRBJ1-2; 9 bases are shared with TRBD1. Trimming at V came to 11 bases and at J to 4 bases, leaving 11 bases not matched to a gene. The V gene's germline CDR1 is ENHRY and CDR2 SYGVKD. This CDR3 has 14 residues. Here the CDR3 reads CAGTPGTGSYGYTF. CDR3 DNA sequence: TGTGCCGGAACCCCTGGGACAGGGAGCTATGGCTACACCTTC.

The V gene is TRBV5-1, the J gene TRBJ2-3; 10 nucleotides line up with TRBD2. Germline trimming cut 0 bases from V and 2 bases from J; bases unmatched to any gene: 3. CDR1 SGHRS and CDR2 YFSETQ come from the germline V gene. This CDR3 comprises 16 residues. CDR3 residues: CASSLGSGGPTDTQYF. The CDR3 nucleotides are TGCGCCAGCAGCTTGGGTAGCGGGGGGCCCACAGATACGCAGTATTTT.

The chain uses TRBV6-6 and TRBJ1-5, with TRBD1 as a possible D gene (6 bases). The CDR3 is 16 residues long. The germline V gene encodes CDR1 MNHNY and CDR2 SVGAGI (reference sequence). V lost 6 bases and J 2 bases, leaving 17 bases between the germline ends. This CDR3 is CASRDIDRRGNQPQHF. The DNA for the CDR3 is TGTGCCAGCAGGGATATAGACAGGAGAGGCAATCAGCCCCAGCATTTT.

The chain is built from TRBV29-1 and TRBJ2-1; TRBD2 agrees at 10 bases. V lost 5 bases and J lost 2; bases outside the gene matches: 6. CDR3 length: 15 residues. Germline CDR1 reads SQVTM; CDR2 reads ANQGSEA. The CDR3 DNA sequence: TGCAGCGTTCCTAGCGGGAGTTTAACCTACAATGAGCAGTTCTTC. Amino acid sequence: CSVPSGSLTYNEQFF.

The CDR3 DNA reads TGTGCCAGCAGCGTCGAGAGACAGGGGGAAAACTATGGCTACACCTTC. This gives the protein CASSVERQGENYGYTF. This sequence joins TRBV9 and TRBJ1-2; 9 bases map to TRBD1. V was clipped by 2 bases and J by 2 bases; unmatched bases: 7. The CDR3 sequence is 16 residues long. In germline, CDR1 is SGDLS, CDR2 YYNGEE. The full variable domain, rest sourced from reference TRBV9 and TRBJ1-2, is DSGVTQTPKHLITATGQRVTLRCSPRSGDLSVYWYQQSLDQGLQFLIQYYNGEERAKGNILERFSAQQFPDLHSELNLSSLELGDSALYFCASSVERQGENYGYTFGSGTRLTVV.

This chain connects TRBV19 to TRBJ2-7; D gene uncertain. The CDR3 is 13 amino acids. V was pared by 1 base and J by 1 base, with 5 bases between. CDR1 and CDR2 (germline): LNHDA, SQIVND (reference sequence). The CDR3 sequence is CASSIAVSYEQYF. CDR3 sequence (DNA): TGTGCCAGTAGTATAGCGGTATCCTACGAGCAGTACTTC.

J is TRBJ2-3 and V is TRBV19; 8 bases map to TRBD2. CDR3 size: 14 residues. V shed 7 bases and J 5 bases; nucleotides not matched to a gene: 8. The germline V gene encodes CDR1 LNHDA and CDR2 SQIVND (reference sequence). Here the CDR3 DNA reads TGTGCCAGTAAAGGAGCGGGGGTCGAAGATACGCAGTATTTT. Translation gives CASKGAGVEDTQYF.

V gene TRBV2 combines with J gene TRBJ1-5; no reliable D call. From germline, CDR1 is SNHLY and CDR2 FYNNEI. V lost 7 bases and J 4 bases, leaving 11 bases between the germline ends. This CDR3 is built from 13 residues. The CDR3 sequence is CASTEVWNQPQHF. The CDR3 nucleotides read TGTGCCAGCACGGAGGTGTGGAATCAGCCCCAGCATTTT.

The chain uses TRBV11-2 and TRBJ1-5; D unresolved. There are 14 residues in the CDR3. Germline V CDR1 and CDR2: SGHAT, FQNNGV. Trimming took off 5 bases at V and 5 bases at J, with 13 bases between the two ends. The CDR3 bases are TGTGCCAGCAGCGTGAACAGTGTCCATCAGCCCCAGCATTTT. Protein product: CASSVNSVHQPQHF. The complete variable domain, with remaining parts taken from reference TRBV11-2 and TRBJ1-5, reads EAGVAQSPRYKIIEKRQSVAFWCNPISGHATLYWYQQILGQGPKLLIQFQNNGVVDDSQLPKDRFSAERLKGVDSTLKIQPAKLEDSAVYLCASSVNSVHQPQHFGDGTRLSIL.

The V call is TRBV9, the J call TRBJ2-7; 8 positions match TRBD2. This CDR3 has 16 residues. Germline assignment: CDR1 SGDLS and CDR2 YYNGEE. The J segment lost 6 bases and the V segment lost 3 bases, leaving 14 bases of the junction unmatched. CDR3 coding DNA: TGTGCCAGCAGCGCACAACCGGGACTAGACTATAGCGAGCAGTACTTC. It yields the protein CASSAQPGLDYSEQYF.

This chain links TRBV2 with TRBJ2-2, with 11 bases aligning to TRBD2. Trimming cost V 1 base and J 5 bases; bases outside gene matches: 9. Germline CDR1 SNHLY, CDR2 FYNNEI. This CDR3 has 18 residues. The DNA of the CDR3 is TGTGCCAGCAGTGAAGATGGAGTACTAGCGGGGGATACCGGGGAGCTGTTTTTT. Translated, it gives CASSEDGVLAGDTGELFF.

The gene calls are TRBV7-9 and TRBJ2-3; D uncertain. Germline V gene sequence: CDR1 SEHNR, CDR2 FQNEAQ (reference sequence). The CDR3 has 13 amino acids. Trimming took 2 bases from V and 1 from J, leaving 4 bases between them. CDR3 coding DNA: TGTGCCAGCAGCTTAACAGGCACAGATACGCAGTATTTT. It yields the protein CASSLTGTDTQYF.

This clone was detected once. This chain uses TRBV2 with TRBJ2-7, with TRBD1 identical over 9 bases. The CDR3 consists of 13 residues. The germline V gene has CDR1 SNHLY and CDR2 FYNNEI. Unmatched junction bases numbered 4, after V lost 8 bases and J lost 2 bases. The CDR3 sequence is CASLRQGAYEQYF. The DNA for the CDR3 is TGTGCCAGCCTGAGACAGGGGGCCTACGAGCAGTACTTC.

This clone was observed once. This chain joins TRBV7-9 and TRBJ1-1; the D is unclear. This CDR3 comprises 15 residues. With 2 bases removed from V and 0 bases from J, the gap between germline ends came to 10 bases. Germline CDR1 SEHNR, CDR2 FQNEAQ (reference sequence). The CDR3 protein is CASSLFNSVNTEAFF. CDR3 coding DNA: TGTGCCAGCAGCTTATTTAATTCGGTGAACACTGAAGCTTTCTTT.

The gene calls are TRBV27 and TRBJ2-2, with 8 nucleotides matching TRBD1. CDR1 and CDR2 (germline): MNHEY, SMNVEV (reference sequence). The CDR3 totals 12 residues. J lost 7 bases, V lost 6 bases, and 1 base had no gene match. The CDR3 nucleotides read TGTGCCAGCAGGGGACAGGTCGGGGAGCTGTTTTTT. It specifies CASRGQVGELFF.

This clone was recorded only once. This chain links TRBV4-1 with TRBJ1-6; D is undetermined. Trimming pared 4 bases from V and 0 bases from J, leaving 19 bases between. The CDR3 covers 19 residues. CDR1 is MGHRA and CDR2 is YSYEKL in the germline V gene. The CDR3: CASSRSTSGSSSYNSPLHF. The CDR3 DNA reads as TGCGCCAGCAGCCGAAGTACCTCGGGATCTAGCTCCTATAATTCACCCCTCCACTTT.

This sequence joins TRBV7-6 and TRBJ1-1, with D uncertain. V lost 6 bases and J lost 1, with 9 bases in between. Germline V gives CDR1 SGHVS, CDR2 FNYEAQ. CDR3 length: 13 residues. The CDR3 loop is CASSLQANTEAFF. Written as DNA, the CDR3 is TGTGCCAGCAGTCTCCAGGCGAACACTGAAGCTTTCTTT. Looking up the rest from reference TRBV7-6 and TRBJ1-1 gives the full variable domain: GAGVSQSPRYKVTKRGQDVALRCDPISGHVSLYWYRQALGQGPEFLTYFNYEAQQDKSGLPNDRFSAERPEGSISTLTIQRTEQRDSAMYRCASSLQANTEAFFGQGTRLTVV.

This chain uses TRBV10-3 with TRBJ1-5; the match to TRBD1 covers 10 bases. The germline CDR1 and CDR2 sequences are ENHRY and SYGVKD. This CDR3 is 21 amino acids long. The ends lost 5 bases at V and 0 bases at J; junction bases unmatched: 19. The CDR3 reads CAISPGQGFAHHIDSNQPQHF. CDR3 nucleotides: TGTGCCATCAGTCCGGGACAGGGGTTCGCGCACCACATTGATAGCAATCAGCCCCAGCATTTT.

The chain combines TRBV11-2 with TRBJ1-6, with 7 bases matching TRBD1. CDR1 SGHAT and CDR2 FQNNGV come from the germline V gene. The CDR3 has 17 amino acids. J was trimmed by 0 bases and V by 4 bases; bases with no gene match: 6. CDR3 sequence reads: CASSSDRSSSYNSPLHF. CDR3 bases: TGTGCCAGCAGCTCGGACAGGTCGAGCTCCTATAATTCACCCCTCCACTTT.

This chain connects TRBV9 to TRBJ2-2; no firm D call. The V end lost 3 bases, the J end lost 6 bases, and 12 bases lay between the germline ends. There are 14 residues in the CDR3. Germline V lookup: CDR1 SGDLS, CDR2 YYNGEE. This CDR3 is CASSDPTRPGELFF. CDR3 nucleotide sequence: TGTGCCAGCAGCGATCCCACGAGGCCCGGGGAGCTGTTTTTT.